A selection of T cell receptor beta chains follows, all from one sample in a study of blood T cell repertoires in COVID-19. The assay was immunoSEQ multiplex PCR, and TCRdb's table has in-frame clones only and misses some. The table includes about 87,000 clones, around 86% detected once. Specimen: peripheral blood. The receptors were gathered from a woman older than 75 with acute or convalescent COVID-19. Both conserved end residues are part of each CDR3. The order of the fields is CDR3 DNA, CDR3 protein, clone size, D gene, V gene, J gene. D genes are given only for firm matches. The size field is filled for only some rows; it gives once, few, many or a size class.

TGTGCCAGCTCTAGACAGGGATCTAACTATGGCTACACCTTC,CASSRQGSNYGYTF,NA,TRBD1,TRBV19,TRBJ1-2
TGTGCCAGCAGTTCCGAGCGGGAGGGGAGCACAGATACGCAGTATTTT,CASSSEREGSTDTQYF,NA,TRBD2,TRBV6-5,TRBJ2-3
TGTGCCATCAGTCCTTATAACTCTGGGGCCAACGTCCTGACTTTC,CAISPYNSGANVLTF,NA,NA,TRBV10-3,TRBJ2-6
TGTGCCAGCAAGAAGGACAGTCGGAACACTGAAGCTTTCTTT,CASKKDSRNTEAFF,NA,NA,TRBV6-6,TRBJ1-1
TGTGCCAGCAGCCTCCTGGCTGACAGCAATTCACCCCTCCACTTT,CASSLLADSNSPLHF,NA,NA,TRBV7-2,TRBJ1-6
TGTGCCAGCAGTGAAACTATTGCGGGGAACACTGAAGCTTTCTTT,CASSETIAGNTEAFF,NA,NA,TRBV2,TRBJ1-1
TGTGCCACCAGCAGAGTAGACACAACATTTATACACAACTATGGCTACACCTTC,CATSRVDTTFIHNYGYTF,NA,NA,TRBV15,TRBJ1-2
TGTGCCAGCAGCAGAACCCGGGGCACCGGGCTAGCGGTATTACAAGAGACCCAGTACTTC,CASSRTRGTGLAVLQETQYF,NA,TRBD2,TRBV7-8,TRBJ2-5
TGTGCCAGCAGCCCCGGTGAGAACTATGGCTACACCTTC,CASSPGENYGYTF,NA,NA,TRBV6-6,TRBJ1-2
TGCGCCAGCAGCAGAGCCGGACAGGGGGCTGGAAACACCATATATTTT,CASSRAGQGAGNTIYF,NA,TRBD1,TRBV5-1,TRBJ1-3
TGTGCCAGCTCACGGACTCAAGAGACCCAGTACTTC,CASSRTQETQYF,once,NA,TRBV18,TRBJ2-5
TGTGCCAGCAGCTTTGGGGGGACAGGGGGAACAGATACGCAGTATTTT,CASSFGGTGGTDTQYF,NA,TRBD1,TRBV5-8,TRBJ2-3
TGTGCCAGCAGCTCAAGACAGGGAGATAATTCACCCCTCCACTTT,CASSSRQGDNSPLHF,few,TRBD1,TRBV7-9,TRBJ1-6
TGTGCCTGGAGTCCCCTCAGGGGGAATGGCAATCAGCCCCAGCATTTT,CAWSPLRGNGNQPQHF,NA,TRBD1,TRBV30,TRBJ1-5
TGTGCCAGTAGTATCGGGATGTGGGAGACCCAGTACTTC,CASSIGMWETQYF,NA,NA,TRBV19,TRBJ2-5
TGTGCCGCCCACCGGGACAGGGGCACTGAAGCTTTCTTT,CAAHRDRGTEAFF,NA,TRBD1,TRBV30,TRBJ1-1
TGTGCCAGTAGTTCGGGACAGGTCTACGAGCAGTACTTC,CASSSGQVYEQYF,NA,TRBD1,TRBV19,TRBJ2-7
TGTGCCAGCAATCACCCCTCGGGACTGACCTATGGCTACACCTTC,CASNHPSGLTYGYTF,NA,NA,TRBV6-4,TRBJ1-2
TGTGCCAGCAACCGACTCGATAGAGGGCGTCGGACAGATACGCAGTATTTT,CASNRLDRGRRTDTQYF,NA,NA,TRBV7-8,TRBJ2-3
TGTGCCAGCAGCGTAGGGGGACAGGGGAATTCACCCCTCCACTTT,CASSVGGQGNSPLHF,NA,TRBD1,TRBV9,TRBJ1-6
TGTGCCAGCTCACCACCACCAGGGCATGGCTACACCTTC,CASSPPPGHGYTF,NA,NA,TRBV18,TRBJ1-2
TGTGCCAGCACGAGGGTGAACACTGAAGCTTTCTTT,CASTRVNTEAFF,NA,NA,TRBV2,TRBJ1-1
TGTGCCTGGAGTAGCCTAGGCTATGGCTACACCTTC,CAWSSLGYGYTF,NA,NA,TRBV30,TRBJ1-2
TGTGCCAGCAGCGGGGGAAGGGGGAAGGACTATGGCTACACCTTC,CASSGGRGKDYGYTF,NA,NA,TRBV9,TRBJ1-2
TGCGCCAGCAGCTTGGACACAAGCACAGATACGCAGTATTTT,CASSLDTSTDTQYF,once,NA,TRBV5-1,TRBJ2-3
TGTGCCACCAGCAGGTTGACTAGCCCCTTCAGCCATGAGCAGTTCTTC,CATSRLTSPFSHEQFF,NA,TRBD2,TRBV15,TRBJ2-1
TGCGCCAGCAGCTTGGGAGGGATCCGCACTGAAGCTTTCTTT,CASSLGGIRTEAFF,NA,NA,TRBV5-1,TRBJ1-1
TGTGCCAGCAGTTACGAAAGGACAGGGTGGAACGAGCAGTACTTC,CASSYERTGWNEQYF,NA,TRBD1,TRBV6-2/TRBV6-3,TRBJ2-7
TGTGCCAGCAGCTCTTATCTGGGAAACACCATATATTTT,CASSSYLGNTIYF,NA,NA,TRBV7-9,TRBJ1-3
TGTGCCAGCAGCCTTTCCGGGACAGGGAGCTCCTATAATTCACCCCTCCACTTT,CASSLSGTGSSYNSPLHF,NA,TRBD1,TRBV4-2,TRBJ1-6
TGTGCCAGTAGTAGCAACAGGGATTCCTACAATGAGCAGTTCTTC,CASSSNRDSYNEQFF,once,NA,TRBV19,TRBJ2-1
TGTGCCAGCTATAGTCCGGGACTAGCTGATGTCGGTGAGCAGTTCTTC,CASYSPGLADVGEQFF,NA,TRBD2,TRBV27,TRBJ2-1
TGTGCCAGCAGCCAGGGGACTAGCGGGGCTTACAATGAGCAGTTCTTC,CASSQGTSGAYNEQFF,NA,TRBD2,TRBV4-2,TRBJ2-1
TGTGCCAGCAGTGACCGGGACAGGGGGGGGGAGCAGTTCTTC,CASSDRDRGGEQFF,NA,TRBD1,TRBV2,TRBJ2-1
TGTGCCAGCAGAAGGGGGGGTTCGGTGAACACTGAAGCTTTCTTT,CASRRGGSVNTEAFF,few,NA,TRBV28,TRBJ1-1
TGTGCCAGCAGCTTGCAGACAGGGCCCTATGGCTACACCTTC,CASSLQTGPYGYTF,NA,TRBD1,TRBV7-2,TRBJ1-2
TGTGCCAGCAGCACTACAGGGGTTGGCATGAACACTGAAGCTTTCTTT,CASSTTGVGMNTEAFF,NA,TRBD1,TRBV7-9,TRBJ1-1